This record concerns one T cell receptor beta chain sequence. The antigen this receptor binds is unknown. No much larger clonotype is one base removed from it; base qualities were not supplied. The source of the sample is a study of shared clonotypes between healthy human individuals (dated by TCRdb to the early 2020s). Regarding the study in general: The cohort included three men and a couple of women between 18 and 49 years of age. Blood TCR repertoires of roughly 5 healthy adults were deeply sequenced to estimate repertoire size and the extent of clonotype sharing between individuals. Different laboratories and diverse techniques were used to prepare libraries and sequence TCR repertoires, to increase sequencing depth and limit assay-specific biases. Each donor's leukapheresis produced roughly between roughly 0.85 and 10 billion PBMCs.

Sequences GTSNPN (CDR1) and SVGIG (CDR2) are obtained from the germline V gene (reference sequence). The V end loses 7 bases and the J end loses 2 bases, and a stretch of 13 bases separates them. The CDR3 numbers 13 residues from cysteine through phenylalanine. Here the CDR3 DNA is all that survives: 39 bases in frame from base 1. Using the deep immunoSEQ assay, TCR CDR3 regions were amplified from genomic DNA by multiplex PCR. For each cell subset, the extracted genomic DNA was distributed evenly across all wells of several immunoSEQ 96-well plates, and each plate served as one replicate. Each replicate PCR for unsorted PBMC received about 0.3 ug genomic DNA, equal to tens of thousands of T cell genomes. Ten immunoSEQ deep assay plates were used to sequence the unsorted PBMC genomic DNA. The purified libraries were quantified using a Qubit 3.0 fluorometer, sized with a Bioanalyzer 2100, and then quantified again using the KAPA Library Quantification kit. Every immunoSEQ 96-well plate was sequenced on a separate single-read 150-cycle Illumina NextSeq 550 flow cell. Regarding the original processing steps: The immunoSEQ output contained only junctional sequences without quality scores, so filtering could not match that applied to full-length reads. To assign V/J genes and CDR3, sequences were annotated using PyIR, a Python wrapper for IgBLAST v1.9, with IMGT germline references. Reads with weak V/J assignments (E-value above 1e-6), missing CDR3, stop codons, out-of-frame junctions, or ambiguous translated residues were removed. V3J clonotypes were defined as sequences sharing the same inferred V gene, J gene, and CDR3 amino acid sequence. To compute the percentage overlap between repertoires, the number of shared unique clonotypes was divided by the size of the smaller repertoire. Richness of each repertoire was evaluated using RTK rarefaction, the Chao1 estimator, and Recon v2.1 estimates of unobserved clonotypes. As stored in TCRdb, this immuneACCESS dataset retains in-frame rearrangements with V and J assigned. A fraction of the clones does not appear; measured against another copy, unresolved V genes explain less than half of the discrepancy, and the remainder lacks a known reason. That table gives V, J and clone size, and the DNA gave D and trimming. The sample profile shows roughly 450,000 clones; 79% of them were found once. Over 10% of the sample belongs to the ten largest clones.

Overall study results and their limits: Pairwise subsampling led to the expectation that sequencing depth would affect the degree of clonotype sharing among donors. The small number of donors limited the genetic and exposure-history diversity represented. Only blood was sampled, and tissue TCR repertoires likely differ from those in blood.

The donors were healthy, HIV-negative adults with no recently reported acute infections or vaccinations. Every donor was a Caucasian adult living in Nashville, Tennessee, USA. In the unsorted samples, 85 million to 100 million PBMCs were counted, and genomic DNA was extracted using the QIAamp DNA Blood Mini kit. After blood collection by leukapheresis, PBMCs were isolated using Ficoll-Histopaque density gradient centrifugation and then cryopreserved in the vapor phase of liquid nitrogen. The receptor chain draws on TRBV30 and TRBJ2-3, with no confidently assigned D gene. Sequenced material: PBMCs. The TCR sequence derives from a woman in her forties in good health. Some clones in this sample may be carry-over from other donors' samples. The sequenced DNA is TGTGCCTCCCCTGGACCCTCCACAGATACGCAGTATTTT. It codes for CASPGPSTDTQYF. With the rest looked up from the reference TRBV30 and TRBJ2-3 genes rather than sequenced, the full variable domain is SQTIHQWPATLVQPVGSPLSLECTVEGTSNPNLYWYRQAAGRGLQLLFYSVGIGQISSEVPQNLSASRPQDRQFILSSKKLLLSDSGFYLCASPGPSTDTQYFGPGTRLTVL.